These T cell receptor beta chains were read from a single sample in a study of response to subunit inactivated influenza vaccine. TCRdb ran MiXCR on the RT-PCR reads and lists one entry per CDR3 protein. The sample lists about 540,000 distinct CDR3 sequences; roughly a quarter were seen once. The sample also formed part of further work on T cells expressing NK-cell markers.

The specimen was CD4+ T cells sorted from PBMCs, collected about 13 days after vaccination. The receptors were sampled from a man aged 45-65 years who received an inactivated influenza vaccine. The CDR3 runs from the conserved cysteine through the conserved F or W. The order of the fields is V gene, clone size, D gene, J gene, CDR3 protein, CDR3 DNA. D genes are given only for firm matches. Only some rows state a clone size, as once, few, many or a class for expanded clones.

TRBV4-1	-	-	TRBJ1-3	CASSQSRDGNTIYF	TGCGCCAGCAGCCAATCCAGGGATGGAAACACCATATATTTT
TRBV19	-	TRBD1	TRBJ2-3	CASTETGGGSDTQYF	TGTGCCAGTACGGAAACAGGGGGCGGTTCGGATACGCAGTATTTT
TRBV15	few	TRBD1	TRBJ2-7	CATSRAVDRAYEQYF	TGTGCCACCAGCAGAGCCGTAGACAGGGCCTACGAGCAGTACTTC
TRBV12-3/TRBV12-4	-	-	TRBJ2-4	CASSLRVGVHIQYF	TGTGCCAGCAGTTTACGCGTAGGGGTTCACATTCAGTACTTC
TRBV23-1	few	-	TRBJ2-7	CASSELTLVILIEQYF	TGCGCCAGCAGTGAACTCACTTTAGTCATTTTAATCGAGCAGTACTTC
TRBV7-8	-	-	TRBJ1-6	CASSESREGSPLHF	TGTGCCAGCAGCGAAAGCAGGGAAGGGTCACCCCTCCACTTT
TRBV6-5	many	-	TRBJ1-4	CASSYRGSGEKLFF	TGTGCCAGCAGTTACAGGGGCAGCGGTGAAAAACTGTTTTTT
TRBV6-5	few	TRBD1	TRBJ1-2	CASSYTGGHGYTF	TGTGCCAGCAGTTACACAGGGGGACATGGCTACACCTTC
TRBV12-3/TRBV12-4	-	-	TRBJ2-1	CASSLIGSLREQFF	TGTGCCAGCAGTTTAATTGGGTCTCTCAGGGAGCAGTTCTTC
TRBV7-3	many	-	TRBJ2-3	CASSLGAADTQYF	TGTGCCAGCAGCTTAGGGGCGGCAGATACGCAGTATTTT
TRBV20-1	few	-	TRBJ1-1	CSATTKGGTEAFF	TGCAGTGCTACAACGAAGGGGGGGACTGAAGCTTTCTTT
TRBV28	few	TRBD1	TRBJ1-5	CASSATGFDQPQHF	TGTGCCAGCAGTGCGACAGGGTTCGATCAGCCCCAGCATTTT
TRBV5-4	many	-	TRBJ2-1	CASSLRRRGANEQFF	TGTGCCAGCAGCTTGAGGCGGCGTGGGGCCAATGAGCAGTTCTTC
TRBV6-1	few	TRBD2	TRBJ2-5	CASSETAGRETQYF	TGTGCCAGCAGTGAAACAGCGGGGCGGGAGACCCAGTACTTC
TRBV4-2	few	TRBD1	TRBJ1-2	CASSQDSPGGYGYTF	TGTGCCAGCAGCCAAGATTCTCCAGGGGGCTATGGCTACACCTTC
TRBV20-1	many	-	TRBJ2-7	CSARVSQGSPYEQYF	TGCAGTGCTAGAGTGTCACAGGGTTCCCCCTACGAGCAGTACTTC
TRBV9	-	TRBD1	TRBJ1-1	CASSVVDRGSTEAFF	TGTGCCAGCAGCGTGGTAGACAGGGGGAGTACTGAAGCTTTCTTT
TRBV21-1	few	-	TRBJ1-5	CASRDAGRYSNQPQHF	TGTGCCAGCAGAGATGCCGGGCGGTACTCCAATCAGCCCCAGCATTTT
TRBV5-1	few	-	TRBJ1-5	CASSPDGASNQPQHF	TGCGCCAGCAGCCCCGATGGGGCTAGCAATCAGCCCCAGCATTTT
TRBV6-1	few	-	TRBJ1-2	CASRSGRRTNYGYTF	TGTGCCAGCAGGTCGGGACGGAGAACCAACTATGGCTACACCTTC
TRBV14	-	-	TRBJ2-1	CASSQDPGRNNEQFF	TGTGCCAGCAGCCAAGATCCCGGCAGAAACAATGAGCAGTTCTTC
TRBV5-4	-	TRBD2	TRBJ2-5	CASSLGAGGTQETQYF	TGTGCCAGCAGCTTGGGAGCGGGGGGGACTCAAGAGACCCAGTACTTC
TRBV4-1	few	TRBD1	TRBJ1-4	CASSQAIGTANEKLFF	TGCGCCAGCAGCCAAGCTATCGGGACAGCTAATGAAAAACTGTTTTTT
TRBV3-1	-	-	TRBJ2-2	CASSQVRSAGELFF	TGTGCCAGCAGCCAAGTTAGGAGCGCCGGGGAGCTGTTTTTT
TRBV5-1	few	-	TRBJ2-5	CASSRGLTVQETQYF	TGCGCCAGCAGCCGGGGATTGACGGTCCAAGAGACCCAGTACTTC
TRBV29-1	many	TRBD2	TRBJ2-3	CSTVPAGLESQYF	TGCAGCACCGTGCCGGCGGGACTAGAGTCTCAGTATTTT
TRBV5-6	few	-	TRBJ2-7	CASSPGLHFYEQYF	TGTGCCAGCAGCCCCGGACTACACTTCTACGAGCAGTACTTC
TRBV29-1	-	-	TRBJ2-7	CSVRLDRIHEQYF	TGCAGCGTTCGACTAGACAGGATCCACGAGCAGTACTTC
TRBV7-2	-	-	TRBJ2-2	CASSPRTTGTTGELFF	TGTGCCAGCAGCCCCAGGACGACCGGTACGACCGGGGAGCTGTTTTTT
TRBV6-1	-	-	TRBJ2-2	CASIKNDPRAGELFF	TGTGCCAGCATCAAAAATGACCCTCGGGCCGGGGAGCTGTTTTTT
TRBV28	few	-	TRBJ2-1	CASSPYGRGDYNEQFF	TGTGCCAGCAGTCCATACGGGAGAGGGGACTACAATGAGCAGTTCTTC
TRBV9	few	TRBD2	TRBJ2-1	CASSVGASGGASYEQFF	TGTGCCAGCAGCGTAGGGGCTAGCGGGGGGGCTTCCTATGAGCAGTTCTTC
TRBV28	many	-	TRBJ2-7	CASSLSLTGSYEQYF	TGTGCCAGCAGTTTATCTCTTACAGGATCCTACGAGCAGTACTTC
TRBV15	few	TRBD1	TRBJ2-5	CATSTLRDSRPQETQYF	TGTGCCACCAGCACCCTAAGGGACAGCAGACCCCAAGAGACCCAGTACTTC
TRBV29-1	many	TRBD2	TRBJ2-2	CSAEGLAGRDGELFF	TGCAGCGCCGAGGGACTAGCGGGCAGGGACGGGGAGCTGTTTTTT
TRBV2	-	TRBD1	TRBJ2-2	CASRDDRGNTGELFF	TGTGCCAGCAGAGATGACAGGGGCAACACCGGGGAGCTGTTTTTT
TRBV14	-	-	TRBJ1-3	CASSQDRGSSGNTIYF	TGTGCCAGCAGCCAAGATAGAGGGAGCTCTGGAAACACCATATATTTT
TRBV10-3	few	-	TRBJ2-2	CAISESRELFF	TGTGCCATCAGTGAGTCGCGGGAGCTGTTTTTT
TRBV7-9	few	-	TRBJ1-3	CASNQQVSGNTIYF	TGTGCCAGCAACCAACAGGTTTCTGGAAACACCATATATTTT
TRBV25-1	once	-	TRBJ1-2	CASSDQSLLNGYTF	TGTGCCAGCAGTGACCAGAGTCTCCTGAATGGCTACACCTTC
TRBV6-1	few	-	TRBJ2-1	CASSETTSNEQFF	TGTGCCAGCAGTGAAACGACAAGCAATGAGCAGTTCTTC
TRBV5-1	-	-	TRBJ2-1	CASSLNQGPYNEQFF	TGCGCCAGCAGCTTGAATCAGGGACCTTACAATGAGCAGTTCTTC
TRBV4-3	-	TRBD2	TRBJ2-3	CASSQGSAGRGTDTQYF	TGCGCCAGCAGCCAAGGTTCAGCGGGGCGCGGCACAGATACGCAGTATTTT
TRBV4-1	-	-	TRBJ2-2	CASSQLTGILNTGELFF	TGCGCCAGCAGCCAACTAACAGGGATCTTAAACACCGGGGAGCTGTTTTTT
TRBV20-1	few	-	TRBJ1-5	CSARDRRSPQHF	TGCAGTGCTAGAGATAGGAGGTCTCCCCAGCATTTT
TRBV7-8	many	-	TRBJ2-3	CASSFLADTQYF	TGTGCCAGCAGCTTTCTGGCAGATACGCAGTATTTT
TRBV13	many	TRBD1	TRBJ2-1	CASSPGTVSYNEQFF	TGTGCCAGCAGCCCCGGGACAGTCTCCTACAATGAGCAGTTCTTC
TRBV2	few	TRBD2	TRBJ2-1	CASTAERGIFNEQFF	TGTGCCAGCACAGCGGAGCGGGGGATATTCAATGAGCAGTTCTTC
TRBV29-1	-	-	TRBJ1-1	CSVAGAGTEAFF	TGCAGCGTTGCGGGGGCGGGGACTGAAGCTTTCTTT
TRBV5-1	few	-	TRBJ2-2	CASSLARQGRTGELFF	TGCGCCAGCAGCTTGGCGCGGCAGGGGAGAACCGGGGAGCTGTTTTTT
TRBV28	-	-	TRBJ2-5	CASSLPRGQTQYF	TGTGCCAGCAGTTTACCAAGGGGACAGACCCAGTACTTC
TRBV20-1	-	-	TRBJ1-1	CSARDGGAEAFF	TGCAGTGCTAGAGATGGCGGCGCTGAAGCTTTCTTT
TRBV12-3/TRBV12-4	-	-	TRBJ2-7	CASRQGDLPFYEQYF	TGTGCCAGCAGACAGGGTGACTTACCATTCTACGAGCAGTACTTC
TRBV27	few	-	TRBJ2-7	CASSPIRGAGTSGYEQYF	TGTGCCAGCAGTCCCATTAGGGGGGCGGGAACATCTGGGTACGAGCAGTACTTC